What follows are 10 T cell receptor beta chains derived from one specimen sequenced in a study of OX40 agonist ivuxolimab in advanced cancers. Profiled with immunoSEQ multiplex PCR; TCRdb holds only in-frame clones, not every one. The sample lists about 84,000 clones; 85% to 95% were seen once. The material was CD4+ or CD8+ T cells sorted from blood, obtained in a trial of the OX40 agonist ivuxolimab. Receptors were obtained from an adult with an advanced solid tumor such as melanoma, head and neck, liver or kidney cancer.

This sequence joins TRBV9 and TRBJ1-4; 8 nucleotides agree with TRBD1. Germline V gene data show CDR1 as SGDLS and CDR2 as YYNGEE. Germline trimming cut 3 bases from V and 7 bases from J; bases unmatched to any gene: 14. The length of the CDR3 is 17 residues. The CDR3 loop reads CASSDGQGSGFGEKLFF. CDR3 nucleotide sequence: TGTGCCAGCAGCGATGGACAGGGTAGTGGTTTTGGTGAAAAACTGTTTTTT.

This clone was seen only once. The V and J genes are TRBV2 and TRBJ2-7, with D hard to call. There are 14 residues in the CDR3. Germline V gives CDR1 SNHLY, CDR2 FYNNEI. With 3 bases removed from V and 2 bases from J, the gap between germline ends came to 11 bases. The CDR3 here is CASSDTAKAYEQYF. The CDR3 region has the DNA TGTGCCAGCAGTGATACCGCTAAGGCCTACGAGCAGTACTTC.

The CDR3 coding sequence is TGTGCCAGCAGCGTAGGAAATAGCCCAAGCACAGATACGCAGTATTTT. This encodes CASSVGNSPSTDTQYF. The chain carries TRBV9 and TRBJ2-3, with no clear D. The CDR3 spans 16 residues. Germline CDR1 and CDR2: SGDLS and YYNGEE. V lost 0 bases to trimming and J lost 0 bases, with 11 bases between them.

The rearrangement uses TRBV7-8 and TRBJ2-7; D is possibly TRBD2 (5 bases). The V and J ends lost 1 base and 5 bases respectively, with 12 bases between them. CDR1 is SGHVS, CDR2 FQNEAQ, per germline. The CDR3 contains 14 residues. Here the CDR3 reads CASSLVEGVNEQYF. The CDR3 nucleotides read TGTGCCAGCAGCTTAGTCGAGGGAGTCAACGAGCAGTACTTC.

V usage is TRBV19 and J usage is TRBJ2-5; 7 bases are shared with TRBD1. The CDR3 has 16 amino acids. The trim removed 6 bases at V and 5 bases at J, leaving 15 bases unmatched. Germline assignment: CDR1 LNHDA and CDR2 SQIVND (reference sequence). In nucleotides, the CDR3 is TGTGCCAGTAGACCCCGACTCGACAGGGATCAGGAGACCCAGTACTTC. It encodes CASRPRLDRDQETQYF.

CDR3 amino acids: CASSIGPSYEQYF. The CDR3 DNA follows: TGTGCCAGTAGTATAGGCCCCAGCTACGAGCAGTACTTC. V gene TRBV19 combines with J gene TRBJ2-7; no clear D. The CDR3 covers 13 residues. The germline CDR1 and CDR2 sequences are LNHDA and SQIVND (reference sequence). Trimming took 1 base from V and 3 from J, leaving 7 bases between them.

The V gene is TRBV19, the J gene TRBJ1-5, with a possible D match to TRBD1 (5 bases). This CDR3 is 15 amino acids long. CDR1 is LNHDA, CDR2 SQIVND, per germline (reference sequence). The V gene lost 5 bases and the J gene lost 4 bases, with 15 bases spanning the gap. CDR3 sequence (DNA): TGTGCCAGTAGTTGGGGGGTAGACTTAAATCAGCCCCAGCATTTT. Amino acid sequence: CASSWGVDLNQPQHF. The full variable domain, with the rest looked up from reference TRBV19 and TRBJ1-5, is DGGITQSPKYLFRKEGQNVTLSCEQNLNHDAMYWYRQDPGQGLRLIYYSQIVNDFQKGDIAEGYSVSREKKESFPLTVTSAQKNPTAFYLCASSWGVDLNQPQHFGDGTRLSIL.

In DNA form, the CDR3 reads TGTGCCAGCAGGACAGGGAACAATGAGCAGTTCTTC. Translating gives CASRTGNNEQFF. The chain has TRBV27 and TRBJ2-1, with 7 nucleotides matching TRBD1. This CDR3 has 12 residues. CDR1 is MNHEY, CDR2 SMNVEV, per germline (reference sequence). The V segment lost 6 bases and the J segment 5 bases; nucleotides outside the gene matches: 1.

This chain connects TRBV27 to TRBJ2-1; D unresolved. Germline CDR1 reads MNHEY; CDR2 reads SMNVEV (reference sequence). V was trimmed by 3 bases and J by 0 bases, leaving 3 bases between them. The CDR3 is made up of 13 amino acids. The CDR3 loop reads CASSFDSYNEQFF. CDR3 DNA: TGTGCCAGCAGTTTTGACTCCTACAATGAGCAGTTCTTC.

The V call is TRBV6-5, the J call TRBJ2-4; D is ambiguous. CDR1 is MNHEY, CDR2 SVGAGI, per germline. This CDR3 region has 14 residues. The V gene lost 0 bases and the J gene lost 0 bases, with 3 bases spanning the gap. CDR3 in DNA: TGTGCCAGCAGTTACTCGGTAGCCAAAAACATTCAGTACTTC. Its translation is CASSYSVAKNIQYF.